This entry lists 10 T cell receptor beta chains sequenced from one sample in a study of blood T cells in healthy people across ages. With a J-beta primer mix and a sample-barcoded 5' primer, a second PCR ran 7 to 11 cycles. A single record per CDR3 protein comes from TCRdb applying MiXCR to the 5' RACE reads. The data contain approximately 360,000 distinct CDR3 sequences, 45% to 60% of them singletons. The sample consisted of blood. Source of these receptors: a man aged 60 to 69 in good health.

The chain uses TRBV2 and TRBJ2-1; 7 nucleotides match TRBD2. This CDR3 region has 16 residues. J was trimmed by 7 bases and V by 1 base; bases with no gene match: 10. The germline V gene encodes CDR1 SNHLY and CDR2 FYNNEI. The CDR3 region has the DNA TGTGCCAGCAGTGAAGAGGCGGGAGCCTTGGGGAATGAGCAGTTCTTC. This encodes CASSEEAGALGNEQFF.

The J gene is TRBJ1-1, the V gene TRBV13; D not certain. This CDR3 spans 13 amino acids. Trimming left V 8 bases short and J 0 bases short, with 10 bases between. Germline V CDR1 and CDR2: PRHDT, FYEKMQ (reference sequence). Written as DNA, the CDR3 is TGTGCCAGCGGAGAGAACATGAACACTGAAGCTTTCTTT. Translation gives CASGENMNTEAFF.

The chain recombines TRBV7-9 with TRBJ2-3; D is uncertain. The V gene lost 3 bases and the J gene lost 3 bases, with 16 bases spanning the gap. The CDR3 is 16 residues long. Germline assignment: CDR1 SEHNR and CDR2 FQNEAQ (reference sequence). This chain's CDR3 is CASSLGSRWETDTQYF. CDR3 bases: TGTGCCAGCAGCTTGGGGTCTAGGTGGGAAACAGATACGCAGTATTTT.

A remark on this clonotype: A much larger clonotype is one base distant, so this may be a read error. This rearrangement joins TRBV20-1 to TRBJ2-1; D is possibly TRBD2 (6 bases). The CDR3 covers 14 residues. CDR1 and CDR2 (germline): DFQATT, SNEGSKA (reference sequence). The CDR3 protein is CSASGGNSYNGQFF. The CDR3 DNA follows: TGCAGTGCTAGTGGGGGGAACTCCTACAATGGGCAGTTCTTC.

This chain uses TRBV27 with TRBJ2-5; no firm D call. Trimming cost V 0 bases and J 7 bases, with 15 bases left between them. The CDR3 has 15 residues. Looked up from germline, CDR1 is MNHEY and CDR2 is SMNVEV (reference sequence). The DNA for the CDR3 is TGTGCCAGCAGTTTATCGTGGCAGGTGATGGGGACCCAGTACTTC. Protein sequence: CASSLSWQVMGTQYF.

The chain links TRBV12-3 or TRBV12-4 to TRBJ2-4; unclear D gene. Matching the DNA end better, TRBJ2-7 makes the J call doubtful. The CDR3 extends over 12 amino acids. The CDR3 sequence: CASSLYPPEQYF. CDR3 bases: TGTGCCAGCAGCCTCTATCCACCCGAGCAGTACTTC.

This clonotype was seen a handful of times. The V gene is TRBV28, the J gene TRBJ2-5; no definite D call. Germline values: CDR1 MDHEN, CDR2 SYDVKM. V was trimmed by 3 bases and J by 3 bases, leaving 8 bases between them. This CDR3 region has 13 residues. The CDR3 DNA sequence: TGTGCCAGCAGTTTTAGTGGGGAAGAGACCCAGTACTTC. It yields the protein CASSFSGEETQYF.

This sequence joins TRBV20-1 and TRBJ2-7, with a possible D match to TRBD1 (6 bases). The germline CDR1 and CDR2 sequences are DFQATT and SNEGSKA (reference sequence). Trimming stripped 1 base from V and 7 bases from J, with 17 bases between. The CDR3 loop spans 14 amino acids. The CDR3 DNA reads TGCAGTGCTAGAGTAATGAGCAGGGGTGAGGAGCAGTACTTC. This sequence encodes CSARVMSRGEEQYF.

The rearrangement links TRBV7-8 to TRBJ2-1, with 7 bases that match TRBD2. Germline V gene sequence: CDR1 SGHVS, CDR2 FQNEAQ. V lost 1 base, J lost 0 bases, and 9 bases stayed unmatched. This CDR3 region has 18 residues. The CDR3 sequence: CASSLEWAGADSYNEQFF. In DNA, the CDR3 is TGTGCCAGCAGCTTAGAGTGGGCGGGAGCCGACTCCTACAATGAGCAGTTCTTC.

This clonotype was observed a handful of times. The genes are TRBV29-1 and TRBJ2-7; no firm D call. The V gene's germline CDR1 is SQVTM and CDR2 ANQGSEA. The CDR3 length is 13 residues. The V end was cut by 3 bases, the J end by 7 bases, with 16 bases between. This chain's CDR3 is CSVDGQTPGEQYF. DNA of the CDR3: TGCAGCGTTGACGGGCAGACCCCTGGGGAGCAGTACTTC.